The source of this TCR beta chain is a study of cytomegalovirus exposure and HLA in healthy donors. CDR1 MNHNY and CDR2 SVGAGI come from the germline V gene (reference sequence). The CDR3 spans 16 residues. Trimming cost V 0 bases and J 4 bases, with 16 bases left between them. Donors in the study were healthy people who gave bone marrow. 13 Jbeta primers and 60 Vbeta primers were used for the PCR. Here immunoSEQ multiplex PCR was the method, and the copy in TCRdb shows in-frame clones only, minus some. The sample carries more than 110,000 clones, 75% to 85% recorded once. Points from the study as a whole: Data from an earlier analysis indicated that most TCR beta V segments were productive either about 87% or about 30% of the time.

About this clone: The antigen is not known.

The chain couples TRBV6-6 to TRBJ2-7, with D possibly TRBD2 on 7 matching bases. The source is a female donor in good health and CMV-seronegative. Material: PBMCs. DNA for the CDR3: TGTGCCAGCAGTTACTCGGAGGGAGGGGGTTTATACGAGCAGTACTTC. Encoded protein: CASSYSEGGGLYEQYF.